What follows describes a single TCR beta chain. Profiled with immunoSEQ multiplex PCR; TCRdb holds only in-frame clones, not every one. The sample records hundreds of thousands of clones, around 89% being singletons. Trimming removed 4 bases from V and 8 bases from J, with 17 bases in between. The CDR3 is 15 residues long. Germline V gene lookup returns CDR1 LNHDA and CDR2 SQIVND (reference sequence). This entry is derived from a study of shared T cell receptors in the human thymus. The same specimen was also included in a second study, on human thymus T cells. That source reports: Surgeons resected thymus tissue during corrective heart surgery.

What was sequenced was thymocytes. The sequence came from a boy under two years old with a congenital heart defect. The J gene is TRBJ1-4, the V gene TRBV19, with D maybe TRBD1 (5 bases). DNA of the CDR3: TGTGCCAGTAGTAGTCGGCGGGACCTAAAGGAAAAACTGTTTTTT. This codes for CASSSRRDLKEKLFF.